The 28 T cell receptor beta chains below come from one sample, sequenced in a study of blood T cell repertoires in COVID-19 (dated by TCRdb to 2020 to 2022). Libraries came from the immunoSEQ multiplex PCR assay. The immuneACCESS repertoire file appears here via TCRdb, limited to in-frame rearrangements. These files lack a portion of the clones; in checked studies, under half of the deficit traces to unresolved V genes, and the cause of the others is not known. In this sample the table shows about 97,000 clones, 84% of which occur a single time. The ten top clones hold 9.9% of the sample. The sample consisted of peripheral blood. The receptor source for this set is a man aged 40-55 years with active or convalescent COVID-19.

This clone was observed once. This chain connects TRBV19 to TRBJ1-2; 9 nucleotides match TRBD1. The germline V gene has CDR1 LNHDA and CDR2 SQIVND (reference sequence). CDR3 length: 15 residues. Trimming took 5 bases from V and 7 from J; bases not matched to a gene: 11. Written as DNA, the CDR3 is TGTGCCAGTAGTTCCTCCGGACAGGGGCTGTTTGGCTACACCTTC. It translates to CASSSSGQGLFGYTF. Full variable domain (remainder filled in from reference TRBV19 and TRBJ1-2): DGGITQSPKYLFRKEGQNVTLSCEQNLNHDAMYWYRQDPGQGLRLIYYSQIVNDFQKGDIAEGYSVSREKKESFPLTVTSAQKNPTAFYLCASSSSGQGLFGYTFGSGTRLTVV.

The CDR3 nucleotides read TGCGCCAGCAGCTTGGGGGGAACCGGGACAGGGGCGCCCGAGACCCAGTACTTC. Its translation: CASSLGGTGTGAPETQYF. The chain links TRBV5-1 to TRBJ2-5; TRBD1 matches at 10 bases. This CDR3 comprises 18 residues. The ends lost 0 bases at V and 5 bases at J; junction bases unmatched: 13. Per germline, CDR1 SGHRS and CDR2 YFSETQ.

The chain uses TRBV19 and TRBJ1-1; D gene unclear. This CDR3 has 13 residues. Per germline, CDR1 LNHDA and CDR2 SQIVND (reference sequence). With 3 bases removed from V and 1 base from J, the gap between germline ends came to 6 bases. The CDR3 region has the DNA TGTGCCAGTAGTATGAACTGGAACACTGAAGCTTTCTTT. Its protein product is CASSMNWNTEAFF.

The J gene is TRBJ2-3, the V gene TRBV5-4; a weak D match, TRBD2 (7 bases). Trimming took off 1 base at V and 2 bases at J, with 17 bases between the two ends. CDR1 is SGHNT, CDR2 YYREEE, per germline (reference sequence). The CDR3 has 17 residues. The CDR3 loop reads CASSLFYGGLNTDTQYF. The CDR3 nucleotides are TGTGCCAGCAGCTTGTTTTACGGGGGGCTTAACACAGATACGCAGTATTTT.

The chain has TRBV30 and TRBJ2-3, with a tentative D call TRBD2 (5 bases). This CDR3 spans 14 amino acids. V lost 4 bases and J lost 2, with 13 bases in between. CDR1 is GTSNPN, CDR2 SVGIG, per germline (reference sequence). The CDR3 bases are TGTGCCTGGACCCGAGGGCGCACCACAGATACGCAGTATTTT. Encoded protein: CAWTRGRTTDTQYF. Drawing the rest from reference TRBV30 and TRBJ2-3, the complete variable domain is SQTIHQWPATLVQPVGSPLSLECTVEGTSNPNLYWYRQAAGRGLQLLFYSVGIGQISSEVPQNLSASRPQDRQFILSSKKLLLSDSGFYLCAWTRGRTTDTQYFGPGTRLTVL.

The chain links TRBV27 to TRBJ1-6; 8 bases agree with TRBD1. V shed 0 bases, J shed 2 bases, and the junction held 6 bases outside the gene matches. The CDR3 runs to 18 residues. Looked up from germline, CDR1 is MNHEY and CDR2 is SMNVEV (reference sequence). The CDR3: CASSLSRTGTTYNSPLHF. The CDR3 nucleotides are TGTGCCAGCAGTTTATCGCGGACAGGGACCACCTATAATTCACCCCTCCACTTT.

This chain links TRBV6-6 with TRBJ1-2; D ambiguous. Trimming removed 5 bases from V and 8 bases from J, with 12 bases in between. The CDR3 runs to 12 residues. Germline values: CDR1 MNHNY, CDR2 SVGAGI (reference sequence). CDR3 nucleotide sequence: TGTGCCAGCAGTCCAGGAACTGGCGGCTACACCTTC. It yields the protein CASSPGTGGYTF.

The J gene is TRBJ1-1, the V gene TRBV7-9; 11 bases fit TRBD1. Trimming took 2 bases from V and 5 from J; bases not matched to a gene: 4. The germline CDR1 and CDR2 sequences are SEHNR and FQNEAQ (reference sequence). This CDR3 is 15 amino acids long. The CDR3 coding sequence is TGTGCCAGCAGCTTAAGCGGGACAGGGGGAACTGAAGCTTTCTTT. It encodes CASSLSGTGGTEAFF.

About this clone itself: The same CDR3 can be traced to other DNA sequences in this sample. This chain joins TRBV9 and TRBJ1-1; D possibly corresponds to TRBD1 (5 bases). Trimming shortened V by 0 bases and J by 2 bases, and 11 bases separated the two germline ends. Germline-derived CDR1 and CDR2 are SGDLS and YYNGEE. This CDR3 is 15 amino acids long. The CDR3 nucleotides are TGTGCCAGCAGCGTAGCAGTGGGGGGTAACACTGAAGCTTTCTTT. Its protein is CASSVAVGGNTEAFF.

About this clone: Other DNA sequences in the same sample also yield this CDR3. The chain joins TRBV21-1 to TRBJ1-5; the D call of TRBD1 is as the table states it, not checked on the DNA. TRBV21-1 is given as a pseudogene. This CDR3 comprises 15 residues. CDR3 region: CASRAGTGGSQPQHF. CDR3 nucleotide sequence: TGTGCCAGCAGGGCCGGGACAGGGGGTAGTCAGCCCCAGCATTTT.

The chain couples TRBV5-1 to TRBJ2-5, with D hard to call. V shed 4 bases and J shed 2 bases, with 18 bases lying between them. The germline V gene has CDR1 SGHRS and CDR2 YFSETQ. The length of the CDR3 is 16 residues. The CDR3 is CASSGRVNTLQETQYF. In DNA form, the CDR3 reads TGCGCCAGCAGCGGCCGGGTAAACACGCTTCAAGAGACCCAGTACTTC.

The chain has TRBV30 and TRBJ2-5; 11 bases align to TRBD2. The germline V gene encodes CDR1 GTSNPN and CDR2 SVGIG (reference sequence). This CDR3 spans 13 amino acids. V shed 6 bases, J shed 5 bases, and the junction held 5 bases outside the gene matches. The CDR3 protein is CACRLAGFETQYF. CDR3 coding DNA: TGTGCCTGCCGACTAGCGGGGTTTGAGACCCAGTACTTC.

The gene calls are TRBV18 and TRBJ2-5, with D possibly TRBD1 on 5 matching bases. Germline V CDR1 and CDR2: KGHSH, LQKENI. CDR3 size: 13 residues. Trimming removed 3 bases at V and 4 bases at J, with 9 bases between. CDR3 in DNA: TGTGCCAGCTCACCTCCGGACACAGAGACCCAGTACTTC. It encodes CASSPPDTETQYF.

This chain joins TRBV7-6 and TRBJ2-3, with 12 bases identical to TRBD2. Trimming cost V 0 bases and J 3 bases; bases outside gene matches: 4. The CDR3 loop spans 17 amino acids. Germline values: CDR1 SGHVS, CDR2 FNYEAQ. The CDR3 reads CASSLAGLAGTTDTQYF. In DNA form, the CDR3 reads TGTGCCAGCAGCTTAGCCGGACTAGCGGGGACAACAGATACGCAGTATTTT.

The chain links TRBV12-3 or TRBV12-4 to TRBJ2-1; D ambiguous. The CDR3 has 11 amino acids. The V end lost 4 bases, the J end lost 5 bases, and 3 bases lay between the germline ends. The CDR3, as DNA: TGTGCCAGCAGTTCCAACAATGAGCAGTTCTTC. Translation: CASSSNNEQFF.

This rearrangement joins TRBV5-1 to TRBJ2-2; the D is unclear. Germline V gene data show CDR1 as SGHRS and CDR2 as YFSETQ. V was shortened by 0 bases and J by 3 bases, with 9 bases between the two germline ends. This CDR3 comprises 15 residues. CDR3 sequence (DNA): TGCGCCAGCAGCTTGGGGCATTCTTACACCGGGGAGCTGTTTTTT. Encoded protein: CASSLGHSYTGELFF.

The V and J genes are TRBV3-1 (or the pseudogene TRBV3-2) and TRBJ1-2, with D possibly being TRBD1 (5 bases). In germline, CDR1 is LGHDT, CDR2 YNNKEL (reference sequence). Trimming took 3 bases from V and 6 from J, leaving 14 bases between them. The CDR3 contains 14 residues. CDR3 region: CASSHRSGYNGYTF. The CDR3 bases are TGTGCCAGCAGCCATAGGTCAGGGTACAATGGCTACACCTTC.

J is TRBJ2-1 and V is TRBV29-1, with D perhaps TRBD1 (6 bases). V shed 2 bases and J shed 5 bases, with 7 bases lying between them. The CDR3 is made up of 12 amino acids. Germline V gene sequence: CDR1 SQVTM, CDR2 ANQGSEA. In nucleotides, the CDR3 is TGCAGCGTTGAAACAGGGAACAATGAGCAGTTCTTC. It translates to CSVETGNNEQFF.

The chain is built from TRBV6-5 and TRBJ1-1; unclear D gene. Germline values: CDR1 MNHEY, CDR2 SVGAGI. This CDR3 comprises 13 residues. The V and J ends lost 0 bases and 8 bases respectively, with 10 bases between them. CDR3 in DNA: TGTGCCAGCAGTTACTCGGAGTTAAGGGAAGCTTTCTTT. Its translation: CASSYSELREAFF.

The V gene is TRBV6-5, the J gene TRBJ1-1; D not certain. Germline V gene sequence: CDR1 MNHEY, CDR2 SVGAGI. Trimming cost V 5 bases and J 5 bases, with 12 bases left between them. The CDR3 has 13 residues. CDR3 nucleotide sequence: TGTGCCAGCAGTCAGCGGATGGGAACTGAAGCTTTCTTT. This sequence encodes CASSQRMGTEAFF.

The CDR3, as DNA: TGCGCCAGCAGCTCGGGACTAGATGCGTTGACAAGGGGGGAGACCCAGTACTTC. It codes for CASSSGLDALTRGETQYF. V gene TRBV5-1 combines with J gene TRBJ2-5, with TRBD2 matching 8 bases. Per germline, CDR1 SGHRS and CDR2 YFSETQ. V shed 3 bases, J shed 5 bases, and the junction held 18 bases outside the gene matches. The length of the CDR3 is 18 residues.

The chain is built from TRBV3-1 (or the pseudogene TRBV3-2) and TRBJ1-3; 9 positions agree with TRBD1. CDR1 LGHDT and CDR2 YNNKEL come from the germline V gene (reference sequence). After removal of 1 base from V and 4 bases from J, the junction contained 2 bases not matched to a gene. This CDR3 has 15 residues. This chain's CDR3 is CASSQAGTGGNTIYF. DNA for the CDR3: TGTGCCAGCAGCCAAGCCGGGACAGGGGGAAACACCATATATTTT.

The V call is TRBV5-4, the J call TRBJ1-6; D might be TRBD1 (5 bases). Trimming shortened V by 7 bases and J by 0 bases, and 17 bases separated the two germline ends. CDR3 length: 17 residues. The germline gives CDR1 SGHNT, CDR2 YYREEE (reference sequence). CDR3 nucleotide sequence: TGTGCCAGCGCTCCGGGCGGGGCGGGCTCCTATAATTCACCCCTCCACTTT. As protein: CASAPGGAGSYNSPLHF.

The J gene is TRBJ1-2, the V gene TRBV19; TRBD1 matches at 9 bases. The CDR3 spans 13 residues. V lost 5 bases, J lost 6 bases, and 4 bases stayed unmatched. CDR1 and CDR2 (germline): LNHDA, SQIVND (reference sequence). The CDR3 here is CASSYRDRDGYTF. CDR3 coding DNA: TGTGCCAGTAGTTACCGGGACAGGGATGGCTACACCTTC.

The rearrangement uses TRBV9 and TRBJ1-6; D remains unclear. Germline CDR1 SGDLS, CDR2 YYNGEE. This CDR3 comprises 16 residues. The ends were cut back, 3 bases at V and 0 bases at J, with 10 bases in the middle. CDR3 protein: CASSARESSYNSPLHF. The CDR3, as DNA: TGTGCCAGCAGCGCTCGAGAAAGCTCCTATAATTCACCCCTCCACTTT. Supplemented by reference TRBV9 and TRBJ1-6, the full variable domain reads DSGVTQTPKHLITATGQRVTLRCSPRSGDLSVYWYQQSLDQGLQFLIQYYNGEERAKGNILERFSAQQFPDLHSELNLSSLELGDSALYFCASSARESSYNSPLHFGNGTRLTVT.

J is TRBJ2-5 and V is TRBV19; D gene uncertain. The CDR3 covers 15 residues. The germline V and J ends were trimmed by 3 bases and 2 bases, with 13 bases remaining between them. Germline values: CDR1 LNHDA, CDR2 SQIVND (reference sequence). The CDR3 reads CASSIFPPLQETQYF. In DNA form, the CDR3 reads TGTGCCAGTAGTATCTTTCCCCCGTTACAAGAGACCCAGTACTTC.

The J gene is TRBJ1-1, the V gene TRBV27; a weak D match, TRBD1 (5 bases). CDR1 MNHEY and CDR2 SMNVEV come from the germline V gene (reference sequence). Trimming removed 8 bases from V and 0 bases from J, with 10 bases in between. The CDR3 is 13 amino acids. CDR3 amino acids: CASVQGVNTEAFF. The CDR3, as DNA: TGTGCCAGCGTGCAGGGCGTGAACACTGAAGCTTTCTTT.

The gene calls are TRBV18 and TRBJ1-1, with no clear D. The germline V gene encodes CDR1 KGHSH and CDR2 LQKENI. Trimming cost V 11 bases and J 0 bases, with 19 bases left between them. The CDR3 totals 15 residues. The CDR3 bases are TGTGCCGATAGACCGGCGGGGAGCATGAACACTGAAGCTTTCTTT. Translating it yields CADRPAGSMNTEAFF.